A single sample is the source of the 17 T cell receptor beta chains below, sequenced in a study of control samples from healthy donors and cancer patients. Profiled with immunoSEQ multiplex PCR; TCRdb holds only in-frame clones, not every one. The table has tens of thousands of clones, approximately 94% seen once. The sequencing input was PBMCs. The source of these receptors is a middle-aged woman with lung cancer.

The chain combines TRBV30 with TRBJ1-6; possible D gene TRBD1, 6 bases. Germline lookup yields CDR1 GTSNPN and CDR2 SVGIG (reference sequence). The CDR3 covers 16 residues. Trimming pared 3 bases from V and 7 bases from J, leaving 19 bases between. CDR3 bases: TGTGCCTGGAGGGATAGACACAGGGTGCGCAATTCACCCCTCCACTTT. It codes for CAWRDRHRVRNSPLHF.

The chain carries TRBV5-6 and TRBJ2-2, with TRBD1 as a possible D gene (6 bases). The ends were cut back, 2 bases at V and 0 bases at J, with 8 bases in the middle. CDR1 is SGHDT and CDR2 is YYEEEE in the germline V gene. The CDR3 extends over 15 amino acids. CDR3 bases: TGTGCCAGCAGCTTTGGGGGCACGAACACCGGGGAGCTGTTTTTT. It codes for CASSFGGTNTGELFF. Full variable domain (rest looked up from reference TRBV5-6 and TRBJ2-2): DAGVTQSPTHLIKTRGQQVTLRCSPKSGHDTVSWYQQALGQGPQFIFQYYEEEERQRGNFPDRFSGHQFPNYSSELNVNALLLGDSALYLCASSFGGTNTGELFFGEGSRLTVL.

This clone was counted a single time. The chain employs TRBV3-1 (or the pseudogene TRBV3-2) and TRBJ1-1; possibly TRBD1 for D (6 bases). The CDR3 extends over 13 amino acids. Germline V lookup: CDR1 LGHDT, CDR2 YNNKEL (reference sequence). The V gene lost 0 bases and the J gene lost 7 bases, with 9 bases spanning the gap. The chain's CDR3 is CASSQDRGGEAFF. CDR3 DNA sequence: TGTGCCAGCAGCCAAGATAGGGGGGGTGAAGCTTTCTTT.

This rearrangement joins TRBV5-1 to TRBJ2-5; D uncertain. The V end was cut by 4 bases, the J end by 0 bases, with 7 bases between. Germline V gives CDR1 SGHRS, CDR2 YFSETQ. This CDR3 region has 13 residues. In DNA form, the CDR3 reads TGCGCCAGCAGCCCATACGACCAAGAGACCCAGTACTTC. Protein product: CASSPYDQETQYF.

The chain joins TRBV12-3 or TRBV12-4 to TRBJ1-3, with unresolved D. The CDR3 covers 12 residues. Trimming cost V 8 bases and J 0 bases, with 5 bases left between them. The CDR3, as DNA: TGTGCCAGCTCCCCCTCTGGAAACACCATATATTTT. It is translated as CASSPSGNTIYF.

The J gene is TRBJ2-5, the V gene TRBV19; tentatively, D is TRBD2 (6 bases). The CDR3 consists of 14 residues. The germline CDR1 and CDR2 sequences are LNHDA and SQIVND (reference sequence). V dropped 6 bases and J dropped 4 bases, with 15 bases sitting between them. The CDR3 sequence is CASSPGLVLETQYF. CDR3 in DNA: TGTGCCAGTAGCCCGGGACTCGTTCTAGAGACCCAGTACTTC.

The J gene is TRBJ1-5, the V gene TRBV20-1, with a weak D call TRBD1 (6 bases). Looked up from germline, CDR1 is DFQATT and CDR2 is SNEGSKA (reference sequence). The CDR3 covers 18 residues. V lost 3 bases and J 3 bases, leaving 24 bases between the germline ends. CDR3 DNA sequence: TGCAGTGCTAGTAAGATTGAAGAAGGTGGGGGGCTCAATCAGCCCCAGCATTTT. Its protein is CSASKIEEGGGLNQPQHF.

V and J are TRBV28 and TRBJ2-1, with 7 positions matching TRBD2. The CDR3 loop spans 16 amino acids. The germline V gene encodes CDR1 MDHEN and CDR2 SYDVKM. Losses at the gene ends were 6 bases for V and 3 bases for J; bases not matched to a gene: 11. The CDR3 loop reads CASSPGGWEDYNEQFF. CDR3 sequence (DNA): TGTGCCAGCAGCCCGGGAGGTTGGGAAGACTACAATGAGCAGTTCTTC.

The rearrangement links TRBV2 to TRBJ1-1, with D maybe TRBD1 (5 bases). V lost 2 bases, J lost 4 bases, and 11 bases lay in between. Germline assignment: CDR1 SNHLY and CDR2 FYNNEI. CDR3 length equals 14 residues. CDR3 in amino acids: CASSERREFTEAFF. The CDR3, as DNA: TGTGCCAGCAGTGAACGCAGGGAATTCACTGAAGCTTTCTTT.

V gene TRBV5-6 combines with J gene TRBJ2-1; tentative D call: TRBD1 (6 bases). The CDR3 contains 16 residues. Per the germline V gene, CDR1 is SGHDT and CDR2 is YYEEEE. Trimming cost V 4 bases and J 0 bases, with 14 bases left between them. The CDR3 region is CASSPTTGSSYNEQFF. The CDR3 coding sequence is TGTGCCAGCAGCCCCACAACAGGGAGCTCCTACAATGAGCAGTTCTTC. Supplemented by reference TRBV5-6 and TRBJ2-1, the full variable domain reads DAGVTQSPTHLIKTRGQQVTLRCSPKSGHDTVSWYQQALGQGPQFIFQYYEEEERQRGNFPDRFSGHQFPNYSSELNVNALLLGDSALYLCASSPTTGSSYNEQFFGPGTRLTVL.

V usage is TRBV7-2 and J usage is TRBJ2-1; D uncertain. The ends were cut back, 5 bases at V and 0 bases at J, with 11 bases in the middle. Germline V gene sequence: CDR1 SGHTA, CDR2 FQGNSA. The CDR3 has 15 amino acids. DNA of the CDR3: TGTGCCAGCAGCAACCAGCTCCTCTCCTACAATGAGCAGTTCTTC. Translation gives CASSNQLLSYNEQFF. The variable domain in full, completed from reference TRBV7-2 and TRBJ2-1, reads GAGVSQSPSNKVTEKGKDVELRCDPISGHTALYWYRQSLGQGLEFLIYFQGNSAPDKSGLPSDRFSAERTGGSVSTLTIQRTQQEDSAVYLCASSNQLLSYNEQFFGPGTRLTVL.

The rearrangement uses TRBV28 and TRBJ2-2; 9 bases agree with TRBD1. Per the germline V gene, CDR1 is MDHEN and CDR2 is SYDVKM. The CDR3 sequence is 14 residues long. The V segment lost 8 bases and the J segment 0 bases; nucleotides outside the gene matches: 1. The CDR3 DNA reads TGTGCCAGCGGGGACAGGGCGAACACCGGGGAGCTGTTTTTT. This translates into CASGDRANTGELFF.

This chain uses TRBV20-1 with TRBJ1-6; 9 nucleotides agree with TRBD1. V dropped 3 bases and J dropped 10; count of bases not matched to a gene: 7. Germline loops: CDR1 DFQATT, CDR2 SNEGSKA (reference sequence). CDR3 length equals 14 residues. Here the CDR3 DNA reads TGCAGTGCTAGTCTGGACAGGGGAGGGTCACCCCTCCACTTT. Residues: CSASLDRGGSPLHF.

In this sample, this clone turned up once. This chain links TRBV5-1 with TRBJ1-2; 11 bases agree with TRBD1. The germline V gene has CDR1 SGHRS and CDR2 YFSETQ. This CDR3 has 15 amino acids. The V segment lost 5 bases and the J segment 7 bases; nucleotides outside the gene matches: 10. The CDR3 sequence: CASRRMMGTGGGYTF. For the CDR3, the DNA is TGCGCCAGCAGGAGGATGATGGGGACAGGGGGTGGCTACACCTTC.

V gene TRBV6-5 combines with J gene TRBJ1-1; no reliable D call. V dropped 6 bases and J dropped 1 base, with 6 bases sitting between them. From germline, CDR1 is MNHEY and CDR2 SVGAGI. The CDR3 consists of 12 residues. The CDR3, as DNA: TGTGCCAGCAGAGACACGAACACTGAAGCTTTCTTT. It translates to CASRDTNTEAFF.

The chain carries TRBV6-6 and TRBJ1-1; weak D call: TRBD1 (6 bases). Germline V CDR1 and CDR2: MNHNY, SVGAGI (reference sequence). CDR3 length: 13 amino acids. Trimming cost V 0 bases and J 5 bases, with 7 bases left between them. The CDR3 region is CASSYSGGTEAFF. In nucleotides, the CDR3 is TGTGCCAGCAGTTACTCAGGGGGAACTGAAGCTTTCTTT.

V is TRBV5-1 and J is TRBJ2-2; the match to TRBD1 covers 8 bases. CDR1 SGHRS and CDR2 YFSETQ come from the germline V gene. The ends lost 4 bases at V and 6 bases at J; junction bases unmatched: 14. The CDR3 has 17 residues. CDR3 sequence (DNA): TGCGCCAGCAGCGCCGACAGGGGAGGTATAGGACCCGGGGAGCTGTTTTTT. It is translated as CASSADRGGIGPGELFF. Drawing the rest from reference TRBV5-1 and TRBJ2-2, the complete variable domain is KAGVTQTPRYLIKTRGQQVTLSCSPISGHRSVSWYQQTPGQGLQFLFEYFSETQRNKGNFPGRFSGRQFSNSRSEMNVSTLELGDSALYLCASSADRGGIGPGELFFGEGSRLTVL.